These 19 T cell receptor beta chains share one sample of origin, sequenced in a study of neurological immune-mediated disorders. Each CDR3 protein gets one entry after TCRdb re-called the 5' RACE reads with MiXCR. The sample lists tens of thousands of distinct CDR3 sequences; 3.5% to 5.5% were seen once. As for time point: longitudinal time-point 3. Sequencing was done on a sample of PBMCs. The source of these receptors is a woman between 55 and 75 years old with multiple sclerosis.

In its sample, this clonotype was seen many times. The chain uses TRBV9 and TRBJ2-1; possible D gene TRBD2, 6 bases. The germline gives CDR1 SGDLS, CDR2 YYNGEE. V lost 0 bases, J lost 5 bases, and 15 bases lay in between. The CDR3 contains 16 residues. Here the CDR3 reads CASSVGVAGPNNEQFF. CDR3 in DNA: TGTGCCAGCAGCGTAGGGGTTGCGGGGCCAAACAATGAGCAGTTCTTC.

This clonotype was counted at least ten times. The chain employs TRBV9 and TRBJ1-1; D is perhaps TRBD1 (5 bases). The CDR3 loop spans 16 amino acids. The ends were cut back, 3 bases at V and 6 bases at J, with 21 bases in the middle. Looked up from germline, CDR1 is SGDLS and CDR2 is YYNGEE. For the CDR3, the DNA is TGTGCCAGCAGCGCCCAAGAGCTACTCAGGGTCCCTGAAGCTTTCTTT. Its protein is CASSAQELLRVPEAFF.

This chain uses TRBV29-1 with TRBJ1-2; 11 bases fit TRBD1. The CDR3 has 13 residues. Trimming at V came to 6 bases and at J to 2 bases, leaving 2 bases not matched to a gene. From germline, CDR1 is SQVTM and CDR2 ANQGSEA. CDR3 coding DNA: TGCAGCGTACGGACAGGGGGCAACTATGGCTACACCTTC. It is translated as CSVRTGGNYGYTF.

Ten or more counts support this clonotype. The chain is built from TRBV5-1 and TRBJ1-1; tentatively, D is TRBD1 (5 bases). V dropped 2 bases and J dropped 1 base, with 9 bases sitting between them. CDR3 length equals 14 residues. Germline values: CDR1 SGHRS, CDR2 YFSETQ. Written as DNA, the CDR3 is TGCGCCAGCAGCTTCGACAGATCGAACACTGAAGCTTTCTTT. Its protein product is CASSFDRSNTEAFF. The entire variable domain, with the rest obtained from reference TRBV5-1 and TRBJ1-1, is as follows: KAGVTQTPRYLIKTRGQQVTLSCSPISGHRSVSWYQQTPGQGLQFLFEYFSETQRNKGNFPGRFSGRQFSNSRSEMNVSTLELGDSALYLCASSFDRSNTEAFFGQGTRLTVV.

This clonotype came up many times. The V call is TRBV3-1, the J call TRBJ1-1, with D tentatively TRBD1 (5 bases). Germline V gene data show CDR1 as LGHDT and CDR2 as YNNKEL (reference sequence). Trimming removed 2 bases from V and 6 bases from J, with 19 bases in between. CDR3 length: 16 residues. In DNA, the CDR3 is TGTGCCAGCAGCCAATCCCGGGGGTTAGCGGGGGCTGAAGCTTTCTTT. Its protein product is CASSQSRGLAGAEAFF.

This clonotype came up many times. The V gene is TRBV5-1, the J gene TRBJ2-3, with D uncertain. The CDR3 contains 14 residues. Trimming took 0 bases from V and 2 from J, leaving 7 bases between them. Germline loops: CDR1 SGHRS, CDR2 YFSETQ. The CDR3 DNA reads TGCGCCAGCAGCTTGGGCTTCTACACAGATACGCAGTATTTT. As protein: CASSLGFYTDTQYF. Looking up the rest from reference TRBV5-1 and TRBJ2-3 gives the full variable domain: KAGVTQTPRYLIKTRGQQVTLSCSPISGHRSVSWYQQTPGQGLQFLFEYFSETQRNKGNFPGRFSGRQFSNSRSEMNVSTLELGDSALYLCASSLGFYTDTQYFGPGTRLTVL.

Ten or more counts support this clonotype. V gene TRBV20-1 combines with J gene TRBJ1-2, with D maybe TRBD1 (6 bases). The V end was cut by 0 bases, the J end by 2 bases, with 7 bases between. The CDR3 length is 13 residues. Germline CDR1 is DFQATT and CDR2 is SNEGSKA (reference sequence). CDR3 nucleotide sequence: TGCAGTGCTAGAGACAGGGGAAACTATGGCTACACCTTC. Its protein product is CSARDRGNYGYTF.

In this sample, this clonotype turned up many times. The V gene is TRBV7-9, the J gene TRBJ2-3; D unclear. Germline loops: CDR1 SEHNR, CDR2 FQNEAQ (reference sequence). With 2 bases removed from V and 6 bases from J, the gap between germline ends came to 9 bases. This CDR3 is built from 13 residues. DNA of the CDR3: TGTGCCAGCAGCTTATTGGGCGGCGATACGCAGTATTTT. Protein product: CASSLLGGDTQYF.

This clonotype was detected many times. This rearrangement joins TRBV5-1 to TRBJ2-5, with 11 bases matching TRBD2. The ends lost 6 bases at V and 5 bases at J; junction bases unmatched: 6. The CDR3 has 14 amino acids. Germline CDR1 reads SGHRS; CDR2 reads YFSETQ. The CDR3 DNA reads TGCGCCAGCACCTCTGGGACTAGCGGTGAGACCCAGTACTTC. It translates to CASTSGTSGETQYF.

This clonotype was seen at least ten times. The chain is built from TRBV5-6 and TRBJ2-1; the match to TRBD1 covers 9 bases. Germline V lookup: CDR1 SGHDT, CDR2 YYEEEE. The CDR3 has 15 residues. The J segment lost 3 bases and the V segment lost 4 bases, leaving 5 bases of the junction unmatched. The CDR3 is CASSLDRGNYNEQFF. The CDR3, as DNA: TGTGCCAGCAGCCTGGACAGGGGAAACTACAATGAGCAGTTCTTC.

This clonotype was recorded at least ten times. The J gene is TRBJ2-1, the V gene TRBV20-1, with a tentative D call TRBD2 (6 bases). The CDR3 is 13 residues long. Germline assignment: CDR1 DFQATT and CDR2 SNEGSKA (reference sequence). Trimming took 3 bases from V and 3 from J, leaving 9 bases between them. This CDR3 reads CSASGGNYNEQFF. For the CDR3, the DNA is TGCAGTGCTAGTGGAGGGAACTACAATGAGCAGTTCTTC.

This clonotype was observed at least ten times. The CDR3 loop reads CASSYSNRGYAEAFF. Here the CDR3 DNA reads TGTGCCAGCAGTTACTCGAACAGAGGGTACGCTGAAGCTTTCTTT. The chain employs TRBV6-5 and TRBJ1-1, with D unresolved. The CDR3 length is 15 residues. Germline values: CDR1 MNHEY, CDR2 SVGAGI. Trimming took 0 bases from V and 6 from J, leaving 14 bases between them.

This clonotype was detected a few times. A much larger clone lies a single base off, so this may be a read error. The J gene is TRBJ2-5, the V gene TRBV5-1, with D tentatively TRBD1 or TRBD2 (5 bases each). The CDR3 totals 14 residues. In germline, CDR1 is SGHRS, CDR2 YFSETQ. Trimming shortened V by 1 base and J by 7 bases, and 14 bases separated the two germline ends. The DNA of the CDR3 is TGCGCCAGCAGCTTGCGCCAGGGAGAAGGGACCCAGTACTTC. Translation gives CASSLRQGEGTQYF.

There are many counts of this clonotype. The chain has TRBV29-1 and TRBJ2-7; D gene unclear. V was pared by 0 bases and J by 4 bases, with 7 bases between. The length of the CDR3 is 12 residues. Germline lookup yields CDR1 SQVTM and CDR2 ANQGSEA. This CDR3 is CSVEDSRYEQYF. The CDR3 DNA reads as TGCAGCGTTGAAGATTCTAGGTACGAGCAGTACTTC.

This clonotype was seen repeatedly, ten times or more. The chain recombines TRBV20-1 with TRBJ1-1; the match to TRBD1 covers 12 bases. CDR1 and CDR2 from the germline V gene are DFQATT and SNEGSKA (reference sequence). The CDR3 has 18 residues. The junction had 13 bases not matched to a gene; V was cut back by 4 bases and J by 1 base. The CDR3 nucleotides read TGCAGTGCTAAGGACGCGGGGACAGGGGGCCGGGGGAACACTGAAGCTTTCTTT. This gives the protein CSAKDAGTGGRGNTEAFF.

V usage is TRBV6-6 and J usage is TRBJ2-1; D is unresolved. This CDR3 has 16 residues. The V end lost 0 bases, the J end lost 0 bases, and 9 bases lay between the germline ends. The V gene's germline CDR1 is MNHNY and CDR2 SVGAGI (reference sequence). In nucleotides, the CDR3 is TGTGCCAGCAGTTACTCGGGGTACGACTCCTACAATGAGCAGTTCTTC. Its translation is CASSYSGYDSYNEQFF.

This clonotype was detected ten times or more. The chain has TRBV29-1 and TRBJ2-7, with TRBD1 identical over 10 bases. V was clipped by 6 bases and J by 4 bases; unmatched bases: 15. CDR1 is SQVTM, CDR2 ANQGSEA, per germline. The CDR3 contains 16 residues. The CDR3 loop is CSVLSSGTGEWYEQYF. The CDR3 nucleotides read TGCAGCGTGCTCAGCTCCGGGACAGGGGAATGGTACGAGCAGTACTTC.

Ten or more counts support this clonotype. The gene calls are TRBV5-1 and TRBJ2-7; TRBD1 matches 8 bases. Trimming cost V 3 bases and J 3 bases; bases outside gene matches: 11. The CDR3 contains 16 residues. CDR1 and CDR2 from the germline V gene are SGHRS and YFSETQ. CDR3: CASSSGGGQDYYEQYF. In DNA form, the CDR3 reads TGCGCCAGCAGCTCAGGTGGGGGACAGGACTACTACGAGCAGTACTTC.

At least ten counts were recorded for this clonotype. The CDR3 here is CASSLEDRVAEKLFF. CDR3 sequence (DNA): TGCGCCAGCAGCTTGGAGGACAGGGTAGCTGAAAAACTGTTTTTT. The J gene is TRBJ1-4, the V gene TRBV5-1, with 8 bases matching TRBD1. With V trimmed by 0 bases and J by 7 bases, 5 bases remained unmatched. This CDR3 has 15 amino acids. Germline lookup yields CDR1 SGHRS and CDR2 YFSETQ. The full variable domain, completed using reference TRBV5-1 and TRBJ1-4, is KAGVTQTPRYLIKTRGQQVTLSCSPISGHRSVSWYQQTPGQGLQFLFEYFSETQRNKGNFPGRFSGRQFSNSRSEMNVSTLELGDSALYLCASSLEDRVAEKLFFGSGTQLSVL.